This TCR beta chain was sequenced in a study of cytotoxic CD8 clonotypes in ibrutinib-treated CLL. About the study: Response was recorded as partial in roughly 24 patients and complete in 2; at median roughly 62 months, roughly 14 remained remitted and approximately twelve had progressed. Productive templates per sample averaged approximately 250,000; productive rearrangements, just under 95,000. Notes on the study in general: Sampling times (in sustained-remission versus progressing patients) were not the same.

This CDR3 is built from 18 residues. V was cut by 5 bases and J by 6 bases, with 25 bases left in between. CDR1 is SGHVS and CDR2 is FQNEAQ in the germline V gene. Assay: immunoSEQ multiplex PCR; the TCRdb copy retains only in-frame clones and omits some. The table lists more than 8,500 clones, roughly 55% of them singletons, with approximately 18% in the top ten. A note on this clone: Its specificity is unknown.

As input for TCR beta libraries, about 2 micrograms of genomic DNA came from cryopreserved PBMCs. This clonotype originated in a human donor with chronic lymphocytic leukemia. The material sequenced was PBMCs, taken before ibrutinib treatment. This chain links TRBV7-8 with TRBJ2-2, with D possibly matching TRBD2 (5 bases). The CDR3 nucleotides read TGTGCCAGCAGCCCCCCACCCCCCGGCACCGGGCGGGCCGGGGAGCTGTTTTTT. Protein: CASSPPPPGTGRAGELFF.